This paragraph reports one TCR beta chain. Possible read error: a much larger clone is one base away. The sample belongs to a study of molecular identifiers for immune sequencing clone quantification. One entry per CDR3 protein results from TCRdb running MiXCR on the PCR reads. Counted here are 600,000 to 650,000 distinct CDR3 sequences, just under 20% occurring once; the ten biggest clones make up roughly 0.9%. The CDR3 consists of 13 residues. From germline, CDR1 is DFQATT and CDR2 SNEGSKA (reference sequence). The source of this sequence is a human donor in good health. Some libraries in this study had Jurkat cell RNA spiked in. The V gene is TRBV20-1, the J gene TRBJ2-1; no definite D call. The sample was naive CD8+ T cells from blood, with Jurkat cell RNA spiked in. Stated subset: FACS-sorted CD8+CD4-CCR7+CD45RA+ naive T cells. CDR3 residues: CSAFMGMGTEQLF. The DNA for the CDR3 is TGCAGTGCTTTTATGGGTATGGGTACTGAGCAGCTCTTC.